The source of this TCR beta chain is a study of shared clonotypes between healthy human individuals (dated by TCRdb to 2020 to 2022). With respect to the entire study: The cohort comprised a couple of women and a few men aged 18 to 49 years. To increase sequencing depth and limit assay-specific biases, TCR repertoire library preparation and sequencing were carried out by different laboratories using diverse techniques. For each donor, three plates each were used for CD4 naive and CD4 memory, two plates were used for CD8 naive, and one plate was used for CD8 memory. Leukapheresis yielded between about 0.94 and 9 billion PBMCs per donor. To estimate repertoire size and how much clonotype sharing occurs between individuals, the study deeply sequenced the blood TCR repertoires of roughly 5 healthy adults. On the study overall, not on this receptor specifically: Naive subsets generally had larger estimated clonotype richness than memory subsets did. Compared with non-shared clonotypes, the clonotypes found in all four sorted-subset donors had higher generation probabilities. Pairwise subsampling led to the expectation that sequencing depth would affect the degree of clonotype sharing among donors. Incomplete sequencing was indicated by rarefaction of sorted-subset datasets, despite the large sequencing depth. When a handful of donors were compared, the shared fraction of clonotypes was roughly 4.8% for naive CD4, 3.5% for naive CD8, 2% to 2.5% for memory CD4, and approximately 0.4% for memory CD8. Because the study included a small number of donors, the genetic and exposure-history diversity represented was limited. Sampling was restricted to blood, and TCR repertoires in tissue are likely to differ from TCR repertoires in blood.

Using the deep immunoSEQ assay, TCR CDR3 regions were amplified from genomic DNA by multiplex PCR. Genomic DNA extracted from each cell subset was distributed evenly over all wells of several immunoSEQ 96-well plates, and each plate served as one replicate. For sorted subsets, approximately 210 ng genomic DNA, equal to 25,000 to 35,000 T cell genomes, was loaded into each replicate PCR. Purified libraries were measured with a Qubit 3.0 fluorometer, size-checked on a Bioanalyzer 2100, and measured again with the KAPA Library Quantification kit. Every immunoSEQ 96-well plate was sequenced on a dedicated single-read 150-cycle Illumina NextSeq 550 flow cell. The authors processed their data as follows. Because the immunoSEQ output held only junctional sequences and lacked quality scores, the filtering could not match the filtering applied to full-length reads. Sequences were annotated with PyIR, a Python wrapper for IgBLAST v1.9, using IMGT germline references to assign V/J genes and CDR3. Any read was removed if the V/J assignment was weak (E-value above 1e-6), the CDR3 was missing, or the read contained stop codons, out-of-frame junctions, or ambiguous translated residues. V3J clonotypes were defined as sequences sharing an identical inferred V gene, J gene, and CDR3 amino acid sequence. Percentage overlap between repertoires was calculated by dividing the number of shared unique clonotypes by the size of the smaller repertoire. Repertoire richness was assessed with RTK rarefaction, the Chao1 estimator, and Recon v2.1 estimates of unobserved clonotypes. For all TCRbeta clonotypes obtained by the gDNA method from a handful of donors, generation probabilities were computed with OLGA. This immuneACCESS table, as held by TCRdb, lists in-frame sequences with V and J called but not all clones. Of the missing ones, under half trace to an unresolved V gene in checked studies; the others have no known cause. V and J calls plus clone size are reproduced from that table; the DNA served to infer D and trimming. Across this sample there are some 1.5 million clones, with roughly 96% seen only once. The ten largest clones capture approximately 1.1% of the sample.

About this clone: The clone's antigen remains unknown. Within one base of it there is no much larger clone, and no base qualities were kept.

The donors were healthy, HIV-negative adults with no recently reported acute infections or vaccinations. Only Caucasian adults living in Nashville, Tennessee, USA were represented among the donors. CD4+ T cells were enriched by magnetic negative selection; naive cells were then positively selected on CD45RA, and the negative fraction formed the memory subset. Blood was obtained by leukapheresis, after which PBMCs were separated by Ficoll-Histopaque density gradient centrifugation and cryopreserved in liquid nitrogen vapor phase. Purity and quantity of every magnetically sorted T cell population were checked by analytical flow cytometry. Genomic DNA was isolated from every sorted fraction and measured by UV absorbance on a Nanodrop 2000c. V is clipped by 3 bases and J by 5 bases, and the sequence between their germline boundaries is 13 bases long. CDR1 and CDR2 were assigned from the germline V gene as SQVTM and ANQGSEA. Taken from cysteine to phenylalanine, the CDR3 has 13 residues. Only CDR3 DNA is held: 39 bases, read in frame from base 1.

The chain uses TRBV29-1 and TRBJ1-1, with no reliable assignment of the D segment. The TCR was taken from a man aged 25 to 40 in good health. Sequenced material: naive CD4+ T cells sorted from blood. The cell subset or site label corresponds to: CD45RA+ positively selected. CDR3 region: CSVEVEGRTEAFF. The sequence in DNA is TGCAGCGTTGAGGTAGAGGGCCGGACTGAAGCTTTCTTT.